This TCR beta chain appears in the sequencing data of a study of PD-1 blockade in mismatch repair-deficient tumors. The CDR3 has 14 amino acids. TCRdb's table, derived via immunoSEQ multiplex PCR, lists solely in-frame clones and lacks some. Here the sample spans under 50,000 clones, over 80% being singletons. This clone has a single count. V usage is TRBV1 and J usage is TRBJ1-3. TRBV1 is given as a pseudogene. The TCR sequence derives from an adult with mismatch repair-deficient cancer. Sample: PBMCs, taken roughly nine months after starting pembrolizumab. The CDR3 DNA reads TGCACCAACGAGACCGAGGCAAGTGGAAACACCATATATTTT. Protein sequence: CTNETEASGNTIYF.